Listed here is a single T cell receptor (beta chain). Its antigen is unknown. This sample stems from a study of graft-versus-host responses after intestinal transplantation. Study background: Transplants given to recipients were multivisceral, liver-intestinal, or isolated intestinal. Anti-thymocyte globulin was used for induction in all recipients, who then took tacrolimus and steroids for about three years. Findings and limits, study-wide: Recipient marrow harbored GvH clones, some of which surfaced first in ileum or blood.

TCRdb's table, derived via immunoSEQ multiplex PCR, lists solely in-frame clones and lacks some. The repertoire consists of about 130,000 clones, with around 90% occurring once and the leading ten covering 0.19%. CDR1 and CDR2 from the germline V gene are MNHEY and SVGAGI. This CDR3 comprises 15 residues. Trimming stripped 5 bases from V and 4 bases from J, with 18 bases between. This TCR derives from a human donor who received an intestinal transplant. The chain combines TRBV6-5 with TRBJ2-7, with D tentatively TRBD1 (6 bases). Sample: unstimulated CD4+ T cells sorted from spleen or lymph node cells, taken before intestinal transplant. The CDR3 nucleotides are TGTGCCAGCAGTCCTACAGGGCGACAAAGTTACGAGCAGTACTTC. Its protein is CASSPTGRQSYEQYF.